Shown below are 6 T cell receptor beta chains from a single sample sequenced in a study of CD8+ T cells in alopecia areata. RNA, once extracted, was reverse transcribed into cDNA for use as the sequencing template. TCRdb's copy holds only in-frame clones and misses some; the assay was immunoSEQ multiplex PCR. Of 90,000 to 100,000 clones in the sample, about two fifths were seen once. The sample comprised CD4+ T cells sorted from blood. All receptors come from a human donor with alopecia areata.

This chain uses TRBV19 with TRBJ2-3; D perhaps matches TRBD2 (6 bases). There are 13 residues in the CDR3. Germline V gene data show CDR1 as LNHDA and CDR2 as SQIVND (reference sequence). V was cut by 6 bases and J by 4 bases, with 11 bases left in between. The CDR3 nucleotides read TGTGCCAGTAGGCTTGCGGGGCCAGATACGCAGTATTTT. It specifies CASRLAGPDTQYF.

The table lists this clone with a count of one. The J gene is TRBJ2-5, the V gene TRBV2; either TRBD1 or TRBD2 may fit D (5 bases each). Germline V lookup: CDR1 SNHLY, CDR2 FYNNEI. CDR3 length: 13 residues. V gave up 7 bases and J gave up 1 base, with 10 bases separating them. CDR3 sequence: CASTRAGQETQYF. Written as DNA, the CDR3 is TGTGCCAGCACCAGGGCGGGCCAAGAGACCCAGTACTTC.

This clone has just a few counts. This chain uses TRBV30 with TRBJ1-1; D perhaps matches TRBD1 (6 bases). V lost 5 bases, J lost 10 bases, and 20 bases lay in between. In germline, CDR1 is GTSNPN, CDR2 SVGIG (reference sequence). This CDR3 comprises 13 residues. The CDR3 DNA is TGTGCCTGGTCATCCGGCGGGGGCATGGGAGCTTTCTTT. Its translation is CAWSSGGGMGAFF. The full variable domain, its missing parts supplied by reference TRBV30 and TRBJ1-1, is SQTIHQWPATLVQPVGSPLSLECTVEGTSNPNLYWYRQAAGRGLQLLFYSVGIGQISSEVPQNLSASRPQDRQFILSSKKLLLSDSGFYLCAWSSGGGMGAFFGQGTRLTVV.

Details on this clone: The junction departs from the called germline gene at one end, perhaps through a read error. The chain's CDR3 is CAWSVQDRAIF. CDR3 DNA: TGTGCCTGGAGTGTACAGGACAGGGCTATCTTC. The J gene is TRBJ2-7, the V gene TRBV30; 8 nucleotides agree with TRBD1. The CDR3 contains 11 residues. CDR1 and CDR2 from the germline V gene are GTSNPN and SVGIG (reference sequence). Full variable domain (remainder filled in from reference TRBV30 and TRBJ2-7): SQTIHQWPATLVQPVGSPLSLECTVEGTSNPNLYWYRQAAGRGLQLLFYSVGIGQISSEVPQNLSASRPQDRQFILSSKKLLLSDSGFYLCAWSVQDRAIFGPGTRLTVT.

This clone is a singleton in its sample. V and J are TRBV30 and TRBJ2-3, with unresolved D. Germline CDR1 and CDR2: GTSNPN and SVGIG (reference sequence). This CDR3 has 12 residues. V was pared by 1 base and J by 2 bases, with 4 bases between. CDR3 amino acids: CAWSESTDTQYF. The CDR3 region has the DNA TGTGCCTGGAGTGAGTCCACAGATACGCAGTATTTT.

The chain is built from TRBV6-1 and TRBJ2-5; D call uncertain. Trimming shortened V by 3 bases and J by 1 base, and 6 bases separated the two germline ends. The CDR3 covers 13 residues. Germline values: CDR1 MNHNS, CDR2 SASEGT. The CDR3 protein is CASSEVAQETQYF. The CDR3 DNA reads TGTGCCAGCAGTGAGGTGGCCCAAGAGACCCAGTACTTC.